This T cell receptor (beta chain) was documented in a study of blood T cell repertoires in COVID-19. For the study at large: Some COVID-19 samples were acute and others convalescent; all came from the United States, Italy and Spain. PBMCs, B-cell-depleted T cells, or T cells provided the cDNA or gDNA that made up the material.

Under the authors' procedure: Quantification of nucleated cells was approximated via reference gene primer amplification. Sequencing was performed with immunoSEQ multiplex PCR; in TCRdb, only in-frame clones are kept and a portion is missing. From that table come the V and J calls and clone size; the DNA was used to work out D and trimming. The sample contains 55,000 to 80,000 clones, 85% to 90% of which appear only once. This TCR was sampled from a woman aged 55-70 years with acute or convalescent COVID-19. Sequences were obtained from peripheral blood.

The DNA of the CDR3 is TGTGCCAGCAGCTCGGGACAGAACACCGGGGAGCTGTTTTTT. Translating it yields CASSSGQNTGELFF. The V call is TRBV11-2, the J call TRBJ2-2; tentatively, D is TRBD1 (6 bases). Germline V gives CDR1 SGHAT, CDR2 FQNNGV. The CDR3 covers 14 residues. With 4 bases removed from V and 1 base from J, the gap between germline ends came to 7 bases.